Below are 32 T cell receptor beta chains sequenced from a single sample in a study of PD-1 blockade in classical Hodgkin lymphoma. Specified time point: cycle 4 day 1 (C4D1), after about 6 weeks of nivolumab. Each patient experienced a relapse that followed autologous stem cell transplantation, and brentuximab vedotin exposure varied. Assay used: immunoSEQ multiplex PCR; TCRdb lists only in-frame clones, some missing. The sample has 100,000 or so clones, just over 90% seen once; the top ten hold around 3%. The sample consisted of peripheral blood mononuclear cells (PBMCs), taken before the fourth cycle of nivolumab. Every receptor here comes from a human donor with classical Hodgkin lymphoma.

The chain carries TRBV11-2 and TRBJ1-5, with D uncertain. V lost 2 bases, J lost 4 bases, and 15 bases lay in between. The CDR3 loop spans 16 amino acids. CDR1 and CDR2 (germline): SGHAT, FQNNGV. The DNA of the CDR3 is TGTGCCAGCAGCTTATGGCCAGGCGACCCTAATCAGCCCCAGCATTTT. Protein sequence: CASSLWPGDPNQPQHF.

The gene calls are TRBV2 and TRBJ2-7; D might be TRBD2 (5 bases). In germline, CDR1 is SNHLY, CDR2 FYNNEI. The length of the CDR3 is 15 residues. Trimming left V 3 bases short and J 3 bases short, with 15 bases between. This chain's CDR3 is CASSELVARIYEQYF. As DNA, the CDR3 is TGTGCCAGCAGTGAGTTAGTAGCGCGGATCTACGAGCAGTACTTC.

This sequence joins TRBV5-5 and TRBJ1-4; 10 bases map to TRBD1. J was trimmed by 7 bases and V by 0 bases; bases with no gene match: 0. In germline, CDR1 is SGHKS, CDR2 YYEKEE (reference sequence). The CDR3 extends over 14 amino acids. The CDR3 reads CASSLGTGGEKLFF. The CDR3 DNA reads TGTGCCAGCAGCTTGGGGACAGGGGGTGAAAAACTGTTTTTT.

The chain has TRBV18 and TRBJ1-2; D is uncertain. V was trimmed by 3 bases and J by 8 bases, leaving 13 bases between them. CDR3 length equals 13 residues. CDR1 KGHSH and CDR2 LQKENI come from the germline V gene. The CDR3 DNA is TGTGCCAGCTCACCCCCAAATCCCAAGGGCTACACCTTC. Translating it yields CASSPPNPKGYTF.

This rearrangement joins TRBV18 to TRBJ1-2, with D uncertain. The CDR3 is 14 amino acids. Trimming cost V 3 bases and J 6 bases, with 14 bases left between them. CDR1 and CDR2 from the germline V gene are KGHSH and LQKENI. Written as DNA, the CDR3 is TGTGCCAGCTCACCCTCTGGGGTGGAGGATGGCTACACCTTC. It is translated as CASSPSGVEDGYTF.

V gene TRBV7-8 combines with J gene TRBJ2-7, with D possibly being TRBD1 (6 bases). Between the trimmed V and J ends, which lost 2 bases and 3 bases, there was a span of 17 bases. The CDR3 spans 16 residues. The V gene's germline CDR1 is SGHVS and CDR2 FQNEAQ. The CDR3 nucleotides read TGTGCCAGCAGCTTAATCTTTAAGGGGGAGAGCTACGAGCAGTACTTC. Translation: CASSLIFKGESYEQYF.

This clone occurred once. This chain links TRBV5-1 with TRBJ2-2, with 8 nucleotides matching TRBD1. Germline trimming cut 4 bases from V and 6 bases from J; bases unmatched to any gene: 8. Per germline, CDR1 SGHRS and CDR2 YFSETQ. The CDR3 extends over 15 amino acids. The CDR3 nucleotides are TGCGCCAGCAGCCCCGGGACAGGTCGTCCCGGGGAGCTGTTTTTT. Its translation is CASSPGTGRPGELFF.

The rearrangement uses TRBV28 and TRBJ2-1; TRBD1 is a possible D gene (5 bases). The CDR3 consists of 13 residues. Germline CDR1 MDHEN, CDR2 SYDVKM. V gave up 3 bases and J gave up 2 bases, with 5 bases separating them. The CDR3 DNA sequence: TGTGCCAGCAGTTTGGGGCCCTACAATGAGCAGTTCTTC. Residues: CASSLGPYNEQFF. The complete variable domain, with remaining parts taken from reference TRBV28 and TRBJ2-1, reads DVKVTQSSRYLVKRTGEKVFLECVQDMDHENMFWYRQDPGLGLRLIYFSYDVKMKEKGDIPEGYSVSREKKERFSLILESASTNQTSMYLCASSLGPYNEQFFGPGTRLTVL.

This chain joins TRBV15 and TRBJ1-2, with 8 bases lining up with TRBD1. The trim removed 4 bases at V and 7 bases at J, leaving 8 bases unmatched. Germline V lookup: CDR1 LNHNV, CDR2 YYDKDF (reference sequence). CDR3 length: 14 residues. The CDR3 bases are TGTGCCACCAGCATAGGACAGGGTGGATTTGGCTACACCTTC. Its protein is CATSIGQGGFGYTF.

As to this clone: Its ends do not fully match the called genes, so a read error is possible. This chain connects TRBV9 to TRBJ2-3; no clear D gene. Germline V lookup: CDR1 SGDLS, CDR2 YYNGEE. CDR3 length: 16 amino acids. Here the CDR3 reads CANSVLTTQVPDTQYF. The CDR3, as DNA: TGTGCCAACAGCGTACTCACCACCCAAGTCCCAGATACGCAGTATTTT.

This rearrangement joins TRBV28 to TRBJ2-5; TRBD1 aligns across 8 bases. CDR1 MDHEN and CDR2 SYDVKM come from the germline V gene. This CDR3 has 14 amino acids. Trimming at V came to 5 bases and at J to 6 bases, leaving 8 bases not matched to a gene. CDR3 amino acids: CASSHVDRAQTQYF. Written as DNA, the CDR3 is TGTGCCAGCAGTCACGTGGACAGGGCCCAGACCCAGTACTTC.

V is TRBV4-3 and J is TRBJ2-7; D gene uncertain. This CDR3 has 13 residues. The ends were cut back, 0 bases at V and 4 bases at J, with 7 bases in the middle. The germline CDR1 and CDR2 sequences are LGHNA and YSLEER. CDR3 sequence reads: CASSQDDGYEQYF. CDR3 in DNA: TGCGCCAGCAGCCAAGACGATGGGTACGAGCAGTACTTC.

V is TRBV7-9 and J is TRBJ2-3, with D maybe TRBD2 (5 bases). Per the germline V gene, CDR1 is SEHNR and CDR2 is FQNEAQ (reference sequence). Trimming left V 5 bases short and J 5 bases short, with 20 bases between. The length of the CDR3 is 16 residues. In DNA form, the CDR3 reads TGTGCCAGCAGCACGGGCTCCGGACTGGCAGGAGATACGCAGTATTTT. Residues: CASSTGSGLAGDTQYF.

The rearrangement joins TRBV30 to TRBJ2-7; D call uncertain. The CDR3 loop spans 14 amino acids. Germline V gene lookup returns CDR1 GTSNPN and CDR2 SVGIG (reference sequence). Trimming stripped 5 bases from V and 0 bases from J, with 14 bases between. CDR3 sequence: CAWATTQNSYEQYF. Written as DNA, the CDR3 is TGTGCCTGGGCCACTACACAAAACTCCTACGAGCAGTACTTC.

The V call is TRBV5-1, the J call TRBJ1-1; no clear D gene. The CDR3 is made up of 14 amino acids. The V end was cut by 0 bases, the J end by 0 bases, with 6 bases between. Germline loops: CDR1 SGHRS, CDR2 YFSETQ. CDR3 nucleotide sequence: TGCGCCAGCAGCTTGGTTCCGCTGAACACTGAAGCTTTCTTT. Translation gives CASSLVPLNTEAFF.

The rearrangement joins TRBV5-1 to TRBJ2-7, with TRBD1 matching 7 bases. This CDR3 has 15 amino acids. Germline V CDR1 and CDR2: SGHRS, YFSETQ. With V trimmed by 4 bases and J by 7 bases, 14 bases remained unmatched. CDR3 DNA sequence: TGCGCCAGCAGCCCGGAAGGGGACAGTCTAGGGGAGCAGTACTTC. Residues: CASSPEGDSLGEQYF. Filled out from reference TRBV5-1 and TRBJ2-7, the complete variable domain reads KAGVTQTPRYLIKTRGQQVTLSCSPISGHRSVSWYQQTPGQGLQFLFEYFSETQRNKGNFPGRFSGRQFSNSRSEMNVSTLELGDSALYLCASSPEGDSLGEQYFGPGTRLTVT.

V usage is TRBV7-9 and J usage is TRBJ1-6; 7 bases are shared with TRBD1. The junction had 6 bases not matched to a gene; V was cut back by 6 bases and J by 4 bases. This CDR3 spans 15 amino acids. In germline, CDR1 is SEHNR, CDR2 FQNEAQ (reference sequence). The CDR3 spells CASSPGTAYNSPLHF. The CDR3 coding sequence is TGTGCCAGCAGTCCTGGGACAGCGTATAATTCACCCCTCCACTTT.

V gene TRBV27 combines with J gene TRBJ1-2, with D possibly TRBD1 on 6 matching bases. The germline V and J ends were trimmed by 2 bases and 5 bases, with 12 bases remaining between them. This CDR3 spans 14 amino acids. The germline V gene has CDR1 MNHEY and CDR2 SMNVEV (reference sequence). The CDR3 here is CASSLRGGAYGYTF. In DNA, the CDR3 is TGTGCCAGCAGTTTAAGAGGGGGTGCGTATGGCTACACCTTC.

The chain carries TRBV7-6 and TRBJ1-6; D may be TRBD1 (5 bases). Germline CDR1 SGHVS, CDR2 FNYEAQ. The CDR3 has 14 amino acids. Trimming stripped 1 base from V and 7 bases from J, with 8 bases between. CDR3 sequence: CASSLGQSNSPLHF. DNA for the CDR3: TGTGCCAGCAGCTTAGGACAGTCCAATTCACCCCTCCACTTT.

This clone showed up just once. DNA of the CDR3: TGTGCCAGCAGCAACCAAGGTTATGCCGGGGAGCTGTTTTTT. This gives the protein CASSNQGYAGELFF. This chain uses TRBV28 with TRBJ2-2; D ambiguous. The germline V gene has CDR1 MDHEN and CDR2 SYDVKM. V lost 6 bases, J lost 6 bases, and 14 bases lay in between. This CDR3 region has 14 residues.

The rearrangement joins TRBV10-3 to TRBJ1-5; no clear D. The V and J ends lost 2 bases and 2 bases respectively, with 1 base between them. Germline CDR1 reads ENHRY; CDR2 reads SYGVKD. The CDR3 length is 12 residues. The DNA of the CDR3 is TGTGCCATCAGTGAGGGCAATCAGCCCCAGCATTTT. Protein product: CAISEGNQPQHF.

On this clone itself: One end of the junction does not line up with germline, which may come from a read error. The chain joins TRBV7-9 to TRBJ2-7; tentative D call: TRBD2 (5 bases). CDR3 length equals 15 residues. The germline gives CDR1 SEHNR, CDR2 FQNEAQ (reference sequence). The CDR3 protein is CASSTPAVNTYKQYF. The CDR3 bases are TGTGCCAGCAGCACCCCAGCGGTGAACACCTACAAGCAGTACTTC. The variable domain in full, completed from reference TRBV7-9 and TRBJ2-7, reads DTGVSQNPRHKITKRGQNVTFRCDPISEHNRLYWYRQTLGQGPEFLTYFQNEAQLEKSRLLSDRFSAERPKGSFSTLEIQRTEQGDSAMYLCASSTPAVNTYKQYFGPGTRLTVT.

The chain is built from TRBV18 and TRBJ1-6; perhaps TRBD1 as D (5 bases). With 6 bases removed from V and 0 bases from J, the gap between germline ends came to 15 bases. CDR3 length equals 17 residues. Germline-derived CDR1 and CDR2 are KGHSH and LQKENI. In DNA, the CDR3 is TGTGCCAGCTCCCGTAGTGGGGGGAGCTCCTATAATTCACCCCTCCACTTT. Protein sequence: CASSRSGGSSYNSPLHF.

This clone occurred once. The V gene is TRBV19, the J gene TRBJ2-3, with 7 bases aligning to TRBD1. Germline V gene sequence: CDR1 LNHDA, CDR2 SQIVND (reference sequence). Trimming cost V 6 bases and J 3 bases; bases outside gene matches: 9. This CDR3 is built from 15 residues. This CDR3 reads CASSPRGLGTDTQYF. CDR3 DNA: TGTGCCAGTAGCCCCAGGGGGTTGGGGACAGATACGCAGTATTTT.

The chain combines TRBV6-5 with TRBJ2-7; 9 positions match TRBD1. After removal of 2 bases from V and 3 bases from J, the junction contained 2 bases not matched to a gene. CDR3 length equals 14 residues. The germline CDR1 and CDR2 sequences are MNHEY and SVGAGI. In DNA form, the CDR3 reads TGTGCCAGCAGTTACCGGGACAGGGACTACGAGCAGTACTTC. Its translation: CASSYRDRDYEQYF.

Here the CDR3 reads CASSLVGRTYGYTF. The CDR3 DNA is TGTGCCAGCAGCTTAGTGGGGCGGACGTATGGCTACACCTTC. The rearrangement joins TRBV7-9 to TRBJ1-2; maybe TRBD1 (5 bases). The V end was cut by 1 base, the J end by 5 bases, with 11 bases between. This CDR3 comprises 14 residues. The germline V gene has CDR1 SEHNR and CDR2 FQNEAQ (reference sequence).

This chain links TRBV6-1 with TRBJ1-6, with D perhaps matching TRBD1 (5 bases). Germline CDR1 MNHNS, CDR2 SASEGT. This CDR3 spans 17 amino acids. V was clipped by 3 bases and J by 7 bases, with 19 bases between them. CDR3 loop: CASSDPLRDGFNSPLHF. The CDR3 DNA reads as TGTGCCAGCAGTGATCCACTCCGGGACGGCTTCAATTCACCCCTCCACTTT.

The chain carries TRBV19 and TRBJ2-4; TRBD1 is a possible D gene (5 bases). CDR1 is LNHDA and CDR2 is SQIVND in the germline V gene (reference sequence). The CDR3 has 15 residues. The V end lost 3 bases, the J end lost 9 bases, and 18 bases lay between the germline ends. The CDR3 nucleotides are TGTGCCAGTAGTATTTCTACAGGTACCTTTTCCATTCAGTACTTC. It encodes CASSISTGTFSIQYF.

A few counts support this clone. This chain connects TRBV19 to TRBJ1-2; D call uncertain. CDR3 length equals 12 residues. V lost 1 base and J lost 5, with 5 bases in between. Germline V gene sequence: CDR1 LNHDA, CDR2 SQIVND (reference sequence). The CDR3 region is CASSIGQYGYTF. CDR3 nucleotide sequence: TGTGCCAGTAGTATAGGGCAGTATGGCTACACCTTC.

The genes are TRBV18 and TRBJ1-4; TRBD1 matches at 10 bases. This CDR3 has 15 amino acids. Germline loops: CDR1 KGHSH, CDR2 LQKENI. Unmatched junction bases numbered 9, after V lost 6 bases and J lost 8 bases. In nucleotides, the CDR3 is TGTGCCAGCTCGGCGGGGACAGGGGAGTTGGAAAAACTGTTTTTT. It specifies CASSAGTGELEKLFF. The full variable domain, with the rest looked up from reference TRBV18 and TRBJ1-4, is NAGVMQNPRHLVRRRGQEARLRCSPMKGHSHVYWYRQLPEEGLKFMVYLQKENIIDESGMPKERFSAEFPKEGPSILRIQQVVRGDSAAYFCASSAGTGELEKLFFGSGTQLSVL.

This rearrangement joins TRBV4-3 to TRBJ2-3; possibly TRBD2 for D (6 bases). CDR1 is LGHNA and CDR2 is YSLEER in the germline V gene. Trimming shortened V by 1 base and J by 8 bases, and 10 bases separated the two germline ends. This CDR3 is built from 13 residues. As DNA, the CDR3 is TGCGCCAGCAGCCAAGCCGAGGGACTTACGCAGTATTTT. Encoded protein: CASSQAEGLTQYF.

In its sample, this clone was seen a few times. The chain employs TRBV4-3 and TRBJ1-3; 7 positions agree with TRBD1. Germline lookup yields CDR1 LGHNA and CDR2 YSLEER. J was trimmed by 7 bases and V by 3 bases; bases with no gene match: 12. The CDR3 runs to 16 residues. The CDR3 DNA reads as TGCGCCAGCAGCCAGGGCCTGACAGGGTCTAGTAACACCATATATTTT. This codes for CASSQGLTGSSNTIYF.